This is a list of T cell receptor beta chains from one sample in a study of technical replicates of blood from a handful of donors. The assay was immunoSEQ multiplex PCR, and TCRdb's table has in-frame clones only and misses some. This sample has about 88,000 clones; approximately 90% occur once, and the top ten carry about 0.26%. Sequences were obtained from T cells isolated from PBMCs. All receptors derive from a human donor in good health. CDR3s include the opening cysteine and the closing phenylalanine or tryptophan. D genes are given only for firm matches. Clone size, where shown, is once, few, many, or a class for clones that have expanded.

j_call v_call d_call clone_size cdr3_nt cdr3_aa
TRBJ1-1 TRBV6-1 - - TGTGCCAGCCGATACAGGGTTCCTGAAGCTTTCTTT CASRYRVPEAFF
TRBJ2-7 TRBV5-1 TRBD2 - TGCGCCAGCAGCATCAGGACTAGCGGGAGTCAGTACGAGCAGTACTTC CASSIRTSGSQYEQYF
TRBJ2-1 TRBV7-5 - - TGTGTCAGAAGGGACCCCGGGACTAGCGGAACCAATGAGCAGTTCTTC CVRRDPGTSGTNEQFF
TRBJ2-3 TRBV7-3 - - TGTGCCAGCAGCTTAGATCAAGGGAGAGATACGCAGTATTTT CASSLDQGRDTQYF
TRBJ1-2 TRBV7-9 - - TGTGCCAGCAGCTTAGCAGGGGGCTATGGCTACACCTTC CASSLAGGYGYTF
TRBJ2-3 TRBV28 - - TGTGCCAGCAGTTTCGGTTCTTCGGGAGATACGCAGTATTTT CASSFGSSGDTQYF
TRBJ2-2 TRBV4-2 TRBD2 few TGTGCCAGCAGCCAAGTGGGAGCGGGGGGTTACACCGGGGAGCTGTTTTTT CASSQVGAGGYTGELFF
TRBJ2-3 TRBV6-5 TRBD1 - TGTGCCAGCAACTCCAGGGGGCCCACAGATACGCAGTATTTT CASNSRGPTDTQYF
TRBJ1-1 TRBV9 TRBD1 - TGTGCCAGCAGCCCGACAGGGGGAGCGAACACTGAAGCTTTCTTT CASSPTGGANTEAFF
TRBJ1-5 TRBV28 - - TGTGCCAGCATATCAGCGGGGCCCCAGCATTTT CASISAGPQHF
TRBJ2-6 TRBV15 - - TGTGCCACCAAATCCCGGGAAGTTGGGGGCTATGAGAAGGCCAACGTCCTGACTTTC CATKSREVGGYEKANVLTF
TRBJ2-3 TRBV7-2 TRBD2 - TGTGCCAGCAGCCCGTCTAGCGGGAGAGCGCAGTATTTT CASSPSSGRAQYF
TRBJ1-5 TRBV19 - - TGTGCCAGTAGCCGCAGGCAGGATCAGCCCCAGCATTTT CASSRRQDQPQHF
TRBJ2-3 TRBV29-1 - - TGCAGCGCCTATCTTTTGGAGGTGGGAGATACGCAGTATTTT CSAYLLEVGDTQYF